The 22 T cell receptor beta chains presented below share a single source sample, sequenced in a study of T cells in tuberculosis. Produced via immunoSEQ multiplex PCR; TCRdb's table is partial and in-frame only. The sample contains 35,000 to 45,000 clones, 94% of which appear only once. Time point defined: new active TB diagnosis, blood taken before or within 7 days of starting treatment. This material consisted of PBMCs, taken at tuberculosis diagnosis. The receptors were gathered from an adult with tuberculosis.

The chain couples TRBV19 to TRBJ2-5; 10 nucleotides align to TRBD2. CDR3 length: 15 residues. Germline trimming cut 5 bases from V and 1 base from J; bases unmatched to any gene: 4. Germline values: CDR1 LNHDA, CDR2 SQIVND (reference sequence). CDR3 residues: CASSGPSGGQETQYF. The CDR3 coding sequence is TGTGCCAGTAGTGGCCCTAGCGGGGGCCAAGAGACCCAGTACTTC.

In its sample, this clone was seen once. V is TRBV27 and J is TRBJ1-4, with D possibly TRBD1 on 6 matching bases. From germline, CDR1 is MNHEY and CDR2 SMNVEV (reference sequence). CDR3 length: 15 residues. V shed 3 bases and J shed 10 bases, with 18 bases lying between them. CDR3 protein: CASSFKGAGVGKLFF. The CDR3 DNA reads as TGTGCCAGCAGTTTCAAAGGGGCAGGGGTGGGAAAACTGTTTTTT.

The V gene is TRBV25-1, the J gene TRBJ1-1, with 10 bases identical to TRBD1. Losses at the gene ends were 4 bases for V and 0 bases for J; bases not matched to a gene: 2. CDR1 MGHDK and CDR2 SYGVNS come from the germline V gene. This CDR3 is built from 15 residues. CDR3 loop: CASSGGTGVNTEAFF. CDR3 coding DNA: TGTGCCAGCAGTGGGGGGACAGGGGTGAACACTGAAGCTTTCTTT.

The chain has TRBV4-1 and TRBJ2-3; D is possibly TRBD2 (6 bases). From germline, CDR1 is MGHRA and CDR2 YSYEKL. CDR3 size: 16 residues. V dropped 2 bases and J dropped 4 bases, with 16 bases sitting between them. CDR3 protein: CASSQRSWRGPDTQYF. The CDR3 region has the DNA TGCGCCAGCAGCCAAAGAAGTTGGCGGGGACCAGATACGCAGTATTTT.

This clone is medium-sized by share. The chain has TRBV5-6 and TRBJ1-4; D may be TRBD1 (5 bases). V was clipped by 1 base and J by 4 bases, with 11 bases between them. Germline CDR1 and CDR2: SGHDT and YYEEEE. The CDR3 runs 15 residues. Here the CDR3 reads CASSLQGLGNEKLFF. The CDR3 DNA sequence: TGTGCCAGCAGCTTGCAGGGCTTAGGTAATGAAAAACTGTTTTTT.

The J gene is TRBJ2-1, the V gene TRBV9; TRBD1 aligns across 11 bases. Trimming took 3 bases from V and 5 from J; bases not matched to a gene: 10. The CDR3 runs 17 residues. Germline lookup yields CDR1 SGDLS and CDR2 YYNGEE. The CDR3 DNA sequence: TGTGCCAGCAGCGGACTTGGGGACAGGGGGGCGAACAATGAGCAGTTCTTC. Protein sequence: CASSGLGDRGANNEQFF.

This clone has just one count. The CDR3 loop reads CASRYDSGSYEQYF. CDR3 DNA: TGTGCCAGCAGATACGACAGTGGCTCCTACGAGCAGTACTTC. The genes are TRBV6-1 and TRBJ2-7; D may be TRBD1 (5 bases). CDR1 and CDR2 from the germline V gene are MNHNS and SASEGT. V lost 6 bases and J lost 0, with 12 bases in between. This CDR3 is 14 amino acids long.

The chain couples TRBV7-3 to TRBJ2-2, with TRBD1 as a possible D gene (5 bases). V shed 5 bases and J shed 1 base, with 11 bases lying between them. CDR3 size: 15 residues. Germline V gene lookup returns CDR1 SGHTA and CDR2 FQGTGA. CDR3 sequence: CASSPRAVNTGELFF. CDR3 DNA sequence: TGTGCCAGCAGCCCCAGGGCGGTGAACACCGGGGAGCTGTTTTTT.

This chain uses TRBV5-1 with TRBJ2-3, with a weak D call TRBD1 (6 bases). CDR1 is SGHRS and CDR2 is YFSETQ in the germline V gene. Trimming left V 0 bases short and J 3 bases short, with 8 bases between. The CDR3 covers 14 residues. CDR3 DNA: TGCGCCAGCAGCTTGGGTAGGGGGACAGATACGCAGTATTTT. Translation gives CASSLGRGTDTQYF.

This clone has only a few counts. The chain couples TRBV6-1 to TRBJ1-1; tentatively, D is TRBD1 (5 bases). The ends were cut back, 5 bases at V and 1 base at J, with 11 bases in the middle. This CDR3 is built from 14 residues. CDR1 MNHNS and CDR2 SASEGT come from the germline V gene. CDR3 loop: CASSQAGKNTEAFF. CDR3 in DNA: TGTGCCAGCAGTCAGGCAGGGAAGAACACTGAAGCTTTCTTT.

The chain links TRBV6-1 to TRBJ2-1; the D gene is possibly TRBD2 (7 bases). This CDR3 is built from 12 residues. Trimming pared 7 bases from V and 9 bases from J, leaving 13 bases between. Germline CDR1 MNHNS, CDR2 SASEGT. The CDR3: CASIAGAGEQFF. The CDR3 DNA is TGTGCCAGCATCGCGGGGGCAGGTGAGCAGTTCTTC.

The CDR3 sequence is CASTPLASLDTQYF. The CDR3 bases are TGTGCCAGCACCCCACTAGCGTCCCTTGATACGCAGTATTTT. The chain links TRBV6-6 to TRBJ2-3, with TRBD2 matching 7 bases. This CDR3 has 14 amino acids. CDR1 MNHNY and CDR2 SVGAGI come from the germline V gene (reference sequence). After removal of 7 bases from V and 6 bases from J, the junction contained 10 bases not matched to a gene.

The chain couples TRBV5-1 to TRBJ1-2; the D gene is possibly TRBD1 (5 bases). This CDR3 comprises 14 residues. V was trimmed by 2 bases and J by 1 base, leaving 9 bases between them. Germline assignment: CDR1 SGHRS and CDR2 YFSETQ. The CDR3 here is CASSFTGDNYGYTF. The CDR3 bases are TGCGCCAGCAGCTTCACAGGTGATAACTATGGCTACACCTTC.

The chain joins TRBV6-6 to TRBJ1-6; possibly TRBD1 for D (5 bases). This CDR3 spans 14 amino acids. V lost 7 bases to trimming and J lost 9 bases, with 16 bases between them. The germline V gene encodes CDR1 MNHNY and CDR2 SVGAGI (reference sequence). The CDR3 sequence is CASMSDKGRSPLHF. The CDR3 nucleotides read TGTGCCAGCATGTCGGACAAGGGTCGTTCACCCCTCCACTTT.

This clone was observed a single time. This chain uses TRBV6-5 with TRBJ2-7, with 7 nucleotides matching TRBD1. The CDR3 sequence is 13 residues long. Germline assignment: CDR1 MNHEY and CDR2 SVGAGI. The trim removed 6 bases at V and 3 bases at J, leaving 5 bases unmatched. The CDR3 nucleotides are TGTGCCAGCAGGCGCAACAGGGGCTACGAGCAGTACTTC. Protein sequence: CASRRNRGYEQYF.

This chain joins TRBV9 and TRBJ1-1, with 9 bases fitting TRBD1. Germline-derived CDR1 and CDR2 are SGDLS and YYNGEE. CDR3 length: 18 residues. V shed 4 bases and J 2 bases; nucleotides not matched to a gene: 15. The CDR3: CASSPRSGQGTPNTEAFF. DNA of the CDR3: TGTGCCAGCAGCCCCCGTTCAGGACAGGGGACTCCTAACACTGAAGCTTTCTTT.

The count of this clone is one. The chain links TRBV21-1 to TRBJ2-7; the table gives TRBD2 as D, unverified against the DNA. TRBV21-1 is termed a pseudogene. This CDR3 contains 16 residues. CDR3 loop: CASKGLAGPSSYEQYF. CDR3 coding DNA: TGTGCCAGCAAAGGACTAGCGGGTCCGAGCTCCTACGAGCAGTACTTC.

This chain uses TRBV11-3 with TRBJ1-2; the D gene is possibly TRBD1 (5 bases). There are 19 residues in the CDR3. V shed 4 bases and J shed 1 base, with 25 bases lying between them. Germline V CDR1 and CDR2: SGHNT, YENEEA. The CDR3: CASSSGPRRRLRFNYGYTF. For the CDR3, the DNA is TGTGCCAGCAGCTCAGGGCCCCGACGGCGCTTGAGGTTTAACTATGGCTACACCTTC.

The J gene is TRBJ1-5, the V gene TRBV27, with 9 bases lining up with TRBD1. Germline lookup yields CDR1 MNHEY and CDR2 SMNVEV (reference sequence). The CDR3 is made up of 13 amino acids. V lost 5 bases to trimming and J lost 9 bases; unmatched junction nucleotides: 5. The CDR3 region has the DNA TGTGCCAGCAGTCTTACAGGGGGCTCGCCCCAGCATTTT. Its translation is CASSLTGGSPQHF.

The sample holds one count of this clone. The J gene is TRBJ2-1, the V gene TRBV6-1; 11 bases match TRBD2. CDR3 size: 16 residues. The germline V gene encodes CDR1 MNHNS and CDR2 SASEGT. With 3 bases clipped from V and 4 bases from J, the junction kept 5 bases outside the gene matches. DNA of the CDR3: TGTGCCAGCAGTGACCGACTAGCGGGGCGGTACAATGAGCAGTTCTTC. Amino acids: CASSDRLAGRYNEQFF.

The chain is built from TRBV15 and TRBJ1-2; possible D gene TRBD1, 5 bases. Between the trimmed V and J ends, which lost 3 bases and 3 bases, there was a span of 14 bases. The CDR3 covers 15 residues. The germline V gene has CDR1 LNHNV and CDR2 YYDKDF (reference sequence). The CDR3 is CATSRGLRGHYGYTF. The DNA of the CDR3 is TGTGCCACCAGCAGGGGACTTAGGGGTCACTATGGCTACACCTTC.

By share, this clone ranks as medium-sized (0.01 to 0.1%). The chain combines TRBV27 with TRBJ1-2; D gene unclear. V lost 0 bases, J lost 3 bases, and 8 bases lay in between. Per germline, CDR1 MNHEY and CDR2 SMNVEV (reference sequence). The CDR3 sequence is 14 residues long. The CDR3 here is CASSLSYTDYGYTF. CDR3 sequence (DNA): TGTGCCAGCAGTTTATCTTATACGGACTATGGCTACACCTTC.